Below, 27 T cell receptor beta chains from the same sample are listed, as sequenced in a study of cytomegalovirus exposure and HLA in healthy donors. The PCR contained 60 Vbeta and 13 Jbeta primers. TCRdb's table, derived via immunoSEQ multiplex PCR, lists solely in-frame clones and lacks some. The sample includes about 230,000 clones, 77% of them seen just once. The sample comprised PBMCs. The receptor source for this set is a woman aged 60-75 years in good health and CMV-seropositive.

This clone was observed a few times. This chain's CDR3 is CASSFGQGGPPLHF. The CDR3 DNA is TGTGCCAGCAGCTTCGGACAGGGCGGTCCACCCCTCCACTTT. The J gene is TRBJ1-6, the V gene TRBV7-9; 8 bases agree with TRBD1. In germline, CDR1 is SEHNR, CDR2 FQNEAQ (reference sequence). The junction had 6 bases not matched to a gene; V was cut back by 3 bases and J by 11 bases. This CDR3 spans 14 amino acids.

The sample holds a few counts of this clone. The CDR3 loop is CASSGVLNTGELFF. DNA of the CDR3: TGTGCCAGCAGTGGAGTTCTTAACACCGGGGAGCTGTTTTTT. The chain employs TRBV25-1 and TRBJ2-2; unclear D gene. CDR1 and CDR2 (germline): MGHDK, SYGVNS. Trimming pared 4 bases from V and 2 bases from J, leaving 8 bases between. The CDR3 extends over 14 amino acids.

This clone occurred a few times. This sequence joins TRBV9 and TRBJ1-5; TRBD1 aligns across 8 bases. The CDR3 loop spans 14 amino acids. The V segment lost 3 bases and the J segment 7 bases; nucleotides outside the gene matches: 6. Germline V CDR1 and CDR2: SGDLS, YYNGEE. CDR3 DNA sequence: TGTGCCAGCAGCGCCTACAGGGGGGAACAGCCCCAGCATTTT. Amino acids: CASSAYRGEQPQHF.

The CDR3 nucleotides are TGTGCCAGCAGCGGCGGGGCGCTAGCGGGGAACAATGAGCAGTTCTTC. It encodes CASSGGALAGNNEQFF. The chain carries TRBV9 and TRBJ2-1; 9 nucleotides match TRBD2. This CDR3 contains 16 residues. Germline CDR1 and CDR2: SGDLS and YYNGEE. V lost 3 bases, J lost 5 bases, and 9 bases stayed unmatched. Drawing the rest from reference TRBV9 and TRBJ2-1, the complete variable domain is DSGVTQTPKHLITATGQRVTLRCSPRSGDLSVYWYQQSLDQGLQFLIQYYNGEERAKGNILERFSAQQFPDLHSELNLSSLELGDSALYFCASSGGALAGNNEQFFGPGTRLTVL.

The chain is built from TRBV7-3 and TRBJ2-2, with no clear D. The ends were cut back, 5 bases at V and 7 bases at J, with 11 bases in the middle. The CDR3 has 13 amino acids. Germline CDR1 is SGHTA and CDR2 is FQGTGA. The CDR3 spells CASSAEPGGELFF. CDR3 sequence (DNA): TGTGCCAGCAGCGCGGAGCCCGGCGGGGAGCTGTTTTTT.

The chain is built from TRBV4-2 and TRBJ1-1; no clear D. This CDR3 region has 14 residues. V lost 4 bases to trimming and J lost 1 base, with 10 bases between them. Germline CDR1 and CDR2: LGHNA and YNFKEQ. DNA of the CDR3: TGTGCCAGCAGCCCCACCGGGAAGAACACTGAAGCTTTCTTT. Its protein product is CASSPTGKNTEAFF.

Comments on this clone: The sample has other DNA sequences that encode this CDR3 too. The V gene is TRBV10-2, the J gene TRBJ2-7, with 12 nucleotides matching TRBD2. The CDR3 loop spans 14 amino acids. Germline CDR1 is WSHSY and CDR2 is SAAADI. The trim removed 6 bases at V and 1 base at J, leaving 1 base unmatched. CDR3 loop: CASRGTSGSYEQYF. Written as DNA, the CDR3 is TGCGCCAGCAGAGGGACTAGCGGGTCCTACGAGCAGTACTTC.

The V call is TRBV7-3, the J call TRBJ2-6; a weak D match, TRBD2 (5 bases). The CDR3 sequence is 15 residues long. CDR1 is SGHTA, CDR2 FQGTGA, per germline. The ends were cut back, 2 bases at V and 1 base at J, with 6 bases in the middle. The CDR3 coding sequence is TGTGCCAGCAGCTTAGGCGGGTCTGGGGCCAACGTCCTGACTTTC. This translates into CASSLGGSGANVLTF.

The chain joins TRBV19 to TRBJ2-7; D possibly corresponds to TRBD1 (5 bases). Trimming pared 1 base from V and 1 base from J, leaving 11 bases between. The germline gives CDR1 LNHDA, CDR2 SQIVND (reference sequence). The CDR3 spans 15 residues. The CDR3 DNA sequence: TGTGCCAGTAGTATAGTTGACAGCCGGTCCTACGAGCAGTACTTC. It translates to CASSIVDSRSYEQYF.

V is TRBV5-1 and J is TRBJ2-3; TRBD1 agrees at 7 bases. The CDR3 is made up of 15 amino acids. Germline trimming cut 1 base from V and 5 bases from J; bases unmatched to any gene: 7. CDR1 is SGHRS, CDR2 YFSETQ, per germline. The CDR3 DNA reads as TGCGCCAGCAGCTTGATGAAGGGGGCGGGAGATACGCAGTATTTT. It encodes CASSLMKGAGDTQYF.

This rearrangement joins TRBV7-9 to TRBJ1-3; 8 nucleotides align to TRBD1. The CDR3 consists of 15 residues. V was pared by 8 bases and J by 4 bases, with 10 bases of the junction left unmatched. Germline V gene lookup returns CDR1 SEHNR and CDR2 FQNEAQ (reference sequence). In DNA, the CDR3 is TGTGCCAGCCCCCCAGGGGACAGGTCCGGAAACACCATATATTTT. It specifies CASPPGDRSGNTIYF.

The chain links TRBV2 to TRBJ1-5, with TRBD1 identical over 9 bases. The CDR3 is 18 amino acids. V gave up 7 bases and J gave up 2 bases; unmatched junction bases: 15. From germline, CDR1 is SNHLY and CDR2 FYNNEI. This CDR3 is CASTRAGTGRGGNQPQHF. The CDR3 coding sequence is TGTGCCAGCACCCGGGCAGGGACAGGGAGGGGTGGCAATCAGCCCCAGCATTTT.

This sequence joins TRBV30 and TRBJ1-5; 10 bases agree with TRBD1. CDR1 is GTSNPN, CDR2 SVGIG, per germline (reference sequence). V was pared by 5 bases and J by 6 bases, with 4 bases of the junction left unmatched. The CDR3 runs 13 residues. CDR3 nucleotides: TGTGCCTGGGACAGGGGGCACGGTCAGCCCCAGCATTTT. This encodes CAWDRGHGQPQHF. Full variable domain (missing parts from reference TRBV30 and TRBJ1-5): SQTIHQWPATLVQPVGSPLSLECTVEGTSNPNLYWYRQAAGRGLQLLFYSVGIGQISSEVPQNLSASRPQDRQFILSSKKLLLSDSGFYLCAWDRGHGQPQHFGDGTRLSIL.

The rearrangement joins TRBV7-9 to TRBJ1-5, with 7 bases fitting TRBD1. The length of the CDR3 is 14 residues. Per germline, CDR1 SEHNR and CDR2 FQNEAQ (reference sequence). The ends lost 4 bases at V and 1 base at J; junction bases unmatched: 1. CDR3 protein: CASSSQGSNQPQHF. The DNA for the CDR3 is TGTGCCAGCAGCTCACAGGGGAGCAATCAGCCCCAGCATTTT.

The CDR3 protein is CASSKEHVRTGSPNEQFF. CDR3 sequence (DNA): TGTGCCAGCAGCAAAGAACACGTTAGGACAGGGTCTCCCAATGAGCAGTTCTTC. The chain links TRBV21-1 to TRBJ2-1; the D segment call TRBD1 is taken from the table without a DNA check. TRBV21-1 is given as a pseudogene. The CDR3 length is 18 residues.

The rearrangement links TRBV5-4 to TRBJ2-7, with 10 bases identical to TRBD2. Trimming at V came to 2 bases and at J to 2 bases, leaving 4 bases not matched to a gene. The CDR3 length is 15 residues. Germline V gene data show CDR1 as SGHNT and CDR2 as YYREEE (reference sequence). The CDR3 is CASSFGLAETYEQYF. DNA for the CDR3: TGTGCCAGCAGCTTCGGACTAGCGGAGACCTACGAGCAGTACTTC.

This chain connects TRBV29-1 to TRBJ2-2, with 10 bases identical to TRBD1. The CDR3 totals 13 residues. Germline V gene sequence: CDR1 SQVTM, CDR2 ANQGSEA. Trimming took 7 bases from V and 6 from J; bases not matched to a gene: 5. This CDR3 is CSGWDRGSGELFF. The CDR3 DNA reads as TGCAGCGGATGGGACAGGGGCTCCGGGGAGCTGTTTTTT.

The chain's CDR3 is CASSSQGGEGEAFF. The CDR3 DNA reads TGTGCCAGCTCATCACAGGGTGGTGAGGGTGAAGCTTTCTTT. This sequence joins TRBV18 and TRBJ1-1, with a tentative D call TRBD1 (6 bases). Trimming shortened V by 5 bases and J by 7 bases, and 17 bases separated the two germline ends. CDR3 length equals 14 residues. Germline V gene sequence: CDR1 KGHSH, CDR2 LQKENI.

J is TRBJ1-4 and V is TRBV5-1, with D possibly being TRBD1 (5 bases). The V gene lost 0 bases and the J gene lost 7 bases, with 10 bases spanning the gap. The CDR3 loop spans 14 amino acids. Germline CDR1 is SGHRS and CDR2 is YFSETQ. CDR3 bases: TGCGCCAGCAGCTTGGCCTCGGGGGGTGAAAAACTGTTTTTT. Amino acids: CASSLASGGEKLFF.

J is TRBJ2-1 and V is TRBV6-5; a possible D gene is TRBD2 (7 bases). CDR1 is MNHEY, CDR2 SVGAGI, per germline. The ends were cut back, 7 bases at V and 9 bases at J, with 16 bases in the middle. The CDR3 sequence is 13 residues long. CDR3 sequence: CASIRTGGLEQFF. For the CDR3, the DNA is TGTGCCAGCATTAGGACGGGGGGCCTTGAGCAGTTCTTC.

V is TRBV7-8 and J is TRBJ1-3; no reliable D call. The germline CDR1 and CDR2 sequences are SGHVS and FQNEAQ. CDR3 length equals 14 residues. Trimming pared 4 bases from V and 4 bases from J, leaving 11 bases between. For the CDR3, the DNA is TGTGCCAGCAGCTATACATCGTACGGAAACACCATATATTTT. Translated, it gives CASSYTSYGNTIYF. The complete variable domain, with remaining parts taken from reference TRBV7-8 and TRBJ1-3, reads GAGVSQSPRYKVAKRGQDVALRCDPISGHVSLFWYQQALGQGPEFLTYFQNEAQLDKSGLPSDRFFAERPEGSVSTLKIQRTQQEDSAVYLCASSYTSYGNTIYFGEGSWLTVV.

The V call is TRBV5-6, the J call TRBJ2-2; no clear D. CDR1 and CDR2 from the germline V gene are SGHDT and YYEEEE. Deletions cut 0 bases from V and 3 bases from J, with 9 bases between. This CDR3 is 15 amino acids long. This CDR3 is CASSLGGLDTGELFF. In nucleotides, the CDR3 is TGTGCCAGCAGCTTGGGCGGCCTAGACACCGGGGAGCTGTTTTTT. The entire variable domain, with the rest obtained from reference TRBV5-6 and TRBJ2-2, is as follows: DAGVTQSPTHLIKTRGQQVTLRCSPKSGHDTVSWYQQALGQGPQFIFQYYEEEERQRGNFPDRFSGHQFPNYSSELNVNALLLGDSALYLCASSLGGLDTGELFFGEGSRLTVL.

This rearrangement joins TRBV5-4 to TRBJ2-3; D unresolved. With 9 bases removed from V and 5 bases from J, the gap between germline ends came to 22 bases. This CDR3 has 15 residues. Looked up from germline, CDR1 is SGHNT and CDR2 is YYREEE (reference sequence). CDR3 residues: CATRRGSLGGDTQYF. As DNA, the CDR3 is TGTGCCACGAGGAGAGGCAGTCTGGGTGGAGATACGCAGTATTTT.

This clone is a singleton in its sample. The chain uses TRBV7-2 and TRBJ2-5, with 8 bases identical to TRBD1. The CDR3 runs to 15 residues. Germline CDR1 SGHTA, CDR2 FQGNSA. The V and J ends lost 5 bases and 1 base, in that order; junction bases with no gene match: 6. The CDR3 reads CASSLFDRGQETQYF. CDR3 nucleotides: TGTGCCAGCAGCCTCTTCGACAGGGGCCAAGAGACCCAGTACTTC.

In its sample, this clone was seen once. V is TRBV19 and J is TRBJ2-2; TRBD2 agrees at 12 bases. The CDR3 loop spans 15 amino acids. V dropped 8 bases and J dropped 4; count of bases not matched to a gene: 5. Germline lookup yields CDR1 LNHDA and CDR2 SQIVND (reference sequence). The CDR3 bases are TGTGCCAGTTCCCCTAGCGGGAGGGGCACCGGGGAGCTGTTTTTT. Protein sequence: CASSPSGRGTGELFF.

About this clone itself: The junction does not match germline at one end; this may be a read error. The chain links TRBV6-5 to TRBJ2-3; the D gene is possibly TRBD2 (5 bases). This CDR3 is 12 amino acids long. Germline-derived CDR1 and CDR2 are MNHEY and SVGAGI. Here the CDR3 reads CASSSGLFTEYF. CDR3 in DNA: TGTGCCAGCAGTTCCGGACTTTTTACGGAGTATTTT.

This clone showed up just once. This chain uses TRBV6-5 with TRBJ1-5, with D hard to call. Deletions cut 5 bases from V and 5 bases from J, with 13 bases between. The CDR3 totals 14 residues. CDR1 MNHEY and CDR2 SVGAGI come from the germline V gene. The CDR3 loop is CASSEGREHQPQHF. The CDR3 region has the DNA TGTGCCAGCAGTGAAGGAAGGGAGCATCAGCCCCAGCATTTT.